This TCR beta chain came from a study of breast tumors, draining lymph nodes, adjacent tissues. TCRdb ran MiXCR on the multiplex PCR reads and lists one entry per CDR3 protein. The sample records roughly 260,000 distinct CDR3 sequences, around 30% being singletons. At least ten counts were recorded for this clonotype. The lymph nodes were axillary draining lymph nodes from breast cancer patients. V was shortened by 4 bases and J by 5 bases, with 13 bases between the two germline ends. The germline V gene has CDR1 KGHDR and CDR2 SFDVKD. CDR3 size: 15 residues. Sequenced sample: axillary lymph node tissue. The V and J genes are TRBV24-1 and TRBJ2-2; D unresolved. The source is a female donor with breast cancer. Some clones in this sample may be carry-over from other donors' samples. This chain's CDR3 is CATSEPPGRTGELFF. The CDR3 region has the DNA TGTGCCACCAGTGAGCCCCCCGGCAGAACCGGGGAGCTGTTTTTT.